A selection of T cell receptor beta chains follows, all from one sample in a study of beta chain features in type 1 diabetes. Libraries were prepared by immunoSEQ multiplex PCR; TCRdb keeps only in-frame clonotypes and omits some of them. The repertoire holds about 930,000 clones, with roughly a sixth as singletons. Sequencing was done on a sample of naive CD4+ T cells from blood. All receptors derive from a woman between 18 and 30 years old in good health. Each CDR3 is given with its conserved first and last residue. A D gene is named only where the DNA matches it firmly. For some rows the clone size is stated as once, few or many, or as a class when expanded; others skip it.

CDR3 DNA | CDR3 protein | CDR3 length | D gene | J gene | V gene | clone size
TGTGCCAGCAGTGCCCTTAGCGGGAGCGGAGCCAAAAACATTCAGTACTTC | CASSALSGSGAKNIQYF | 17 | TRBD2 | TRBJ2-4 | TRBV28 | NA
TGTGCCAGCAGCAGCCCGGGACTAGCGGGAGATCGGTTCTTC | CASSSPGLAGDRFF | 14 | TRBD2 | TRBJ2-1 | TRBV5-4 | few
TGCGCCAGCAGCTTGCGGGTTAGCGGGAGCTACGAGCAGTACTTC | CASSLRVSGSYEQYF | 15 | TRBD2 | TRBJ2-7 | TRBV5-1 | NA
TGTGCCAGCAGCGCAGGGACAGCAGCTAATGAAAAACTGTTTTTT | CASSAGTAANEKLFF | 15 | TRBD1 | TRBJ1-4 | TRBV5-4 | few
TGTGCCAGCCCCGGGGCGTTTACCGGGGAGCTGTTTTTT | CASPGAFTGELFF | 13 | NA | TRBJ2-2 | TRBV2 | NA
TGTGCCAGCAGCTCCTCGATCCTAGGCACAGATACGCAGTATTTT | CASSSSILGTDTQYF | 15 | NA | TRBJ2-3 | TRBV9 | NA
TGTGCCAGCTCACCACCGACTAAAGGGGGCGTTGACTATGGCTACACCTTC | CASSPPTKGGVDYGYTF | 17 | TRBD1 | TRBJ1-2 | TRBV18 | NA
TGTGCCAGCAGTCCCGACAGCAGCTCCTACAATGAGCAGTTCTTC | CASSPDSSSYNEQFF | 15 | NA | TRBJ2-1 | TRBV6-1 | NA
TGTGCCAGCAGCTCACAGGGACAGGGTATTTACGAGCAGTACTTC | CASSSQGQGIYEQYF | 15 | TRBD1 | TRBJ2-7 | TRBV11-1 | few
TGTGCCAGCAGCGTAGTAGGGGAGGCTGGAAACACCATATATTTT | CASSVVGEAGNTIYF | 15 | NA | TRBJ1-3 | TRBV9 | NA
TGTGCCATCAGTCAGACAGGGGATCAGCCCCAGCATTTT | CAISQTGDQPQHF | 13 | TRBD1 | TRBJ1-5 | TRBV10-3 | few
TGCGCCAGCAGCCAAGTGGCGTTCTCTGGAAACACCATATATTTT | CASSQVAFSGNTIYF | 15 | NA | TRBJ1-3 | TRBV4-3 | few
TGCGCCAGCGGGGGGGACGGTTCCACTGAAGCTTTCTTT | CASGGDGSTEAFF | 13 | NA | TRBJ1-1 | TRBV5-1 | NA
TGCGCCAGCAGCTATGACAGGGGAGGATATGGCTACACCTTC | CASSYDRGGYGYTF | 14 | TRBD1 | TRBJ1-2 | TRBV5-1 | NA
TGTGCCAGCAGTCCCTCCGGCCCGAGCCATTCCTACGAGCAGTACTTC | CASSPSGPSHSYEQYF | 16 | NA | TRBJ2-7 | TRBV28 | NA
TGTGCCATCAGACCGACTAGCGGGAGGGGTGGAGAGACCCAGTACTTC | CAIRPTSGRGGETQYF | 16 | TRBD2 | TRBJ2-5 | TRBV10-3 | few
TGCGCCAGCAGCCAACGAAACGGGGTCACAGATACGCAGTATTTT | CASSQRNGVTDTQYF | 15 | NA | TRBJ2-3 | TRBV4-3 | few
TGTGCCAGCAGCGCGGGACAGATGAACACTGAAGCTTTCTTT | CASSAGQMNTEAFF | 14 | TRBD1 | TRBJ1-1 | TRBV9 | NA
TGTGCCAGTAGTATAGGGGCAGGCGGTCCCGGGGAGCTGTTTTTT | CASSIGAGGPGELFF | 15 | NA | TRBJ2-2 | TRBV19 | few
TGTGCCAGCAGCTTAGCTCCAAGAGAGAATGAAAAACTGTTTTTT | CASSLAPRENEKLFF | 15 | NA | TRBJ1-4 | TRBV7-4 | few
TGTGCCATCAGTGAGCTAGAGGTTACGCAGTATTTT | CAISELEVTQYF | 12 | NA | TRBJ2-3 | TRBV10-3 | NA
TGTGCCAGCAGCTTACCTCGGGGCACTAGCGCTGGGGCCAACGTCCTGACTTTC | CASSLPRGTSAGANVLTF | 18 | TRBD2 | TRBJ2-6 | TRBV7-3 | NA
TGTGCCAGCAGCGTAGATGGACAGGCGTACTCCTACGAGCAGTACTTC | CASSVDGQAYSYEQYF | 16 | TRBD1 | TRBJ2-7 | TRBV9 | NA
TGTGCCACCAGCAGAGGTACTAGCGGGAGTGAAGATACGCAGTATTTT | CATSRGTSGSEDTQYF | 16 | TRBD2 | TRBJ2-3 | TRBV15 | NA
TGTGCCAGCAGCTTAGGTAGTGGGGGAAATTACAATGAGCAGTTCTTC | CASSLGSGGNYNEQFF | 16 | NA | TRBJ2-1 | TRBV7-6 | NA
TGTGCCAGCAGCCCTACTGGGACTAGCGGGAGTATTGACGAGCAGTACTTC | CASSPTGTSGSIDEQYF | 17 | TRBD2 | TRBJ2-7 | TRBV7-3 | NA
TGTGCCAGCAGTTTAACAGGTCCCAATGGCTACACCTTC | CASSLTGPNGYTF | 13 | NA | TRBJ1-2 | TRBV28 | few
TGTGCCAGCAGTCCCCGGGGGGGGCGCAAGCGGGAGGGCCGATTTGAGCAGTTCTTC | CASSPRGGRKREGRFEQFF | 19 | TRBD2 | TRBJ2-1 | TRBV28 | few
TGTGCCAGCAGTCGGACTAGCGGGGGGTTCTATGAGCAGTTCTTC | CASSRTSGGFYEQFF | 15 | TRBD2 | TRBJ2-1 | TRBV6-6 | few
TGTGCCAGTAAGGTGGACTCTGGGGCCAACGTCCTGACTTTC | CASKVDSGANVLTF | 14 | NA | TRBJ2-6 | TRBV19 | NA
TGTGCCAGCAGCTCGGGACAGGGTGATAACACTGAAGCTTTCTTT | CASSSGQGDNTEAFF | 15 | TRBD1 | TRBJ1-1 | TRBV7-9 | few
TGTGCCATCAGTGAGTCGGGAGGTAGCGGGAGTCTTTTGGGGTACGAGCAGTACTTC | CAISESGGSGSLLGYEQYF | 19 | TRBD2 | TRBJ2-7 | TRBV10-3 | few
TGCGCCAGCAGCCGGCCTTACGGAAAGGACAATGAGCAGTTCTTC | CASSRPYGKDNEQFF | 15 | NA | TRBJ2-1 | TRBV5-1 | few
TGCGCCAGCAGGGCAGGGAACTATGGCTACACCTTC | CASRAGNYGYTF | 12 | NA | TRBJ1-2 | TRBV5-1 | NA
TGTGCCAGCAGCTTGGGGGTGGTACAAGAGACCCAGTACTTC | CASSLGVVQETQYF | 14 | NA | TRBJ2-5 | TRBV4-2 | NA
TGTGCCAGCAGCCAAGACCCGAAGACAGTCTCCACTGAAGCTTTCTTT | CASSQDPKTVSTEAFF | 16 | NA | TRBJ1-1 | TRBV4-2 | NA
TGTGCCAGCAGCCAAGATCTCCACCTGGACACCGGGGAGCTGTTTTTT | CASSQDLHLDTGELFF | 16 | NA | TRBJ2-2 | TRBV4-2 | few
TGTGCCAGCAGTGACACTGGACGGGCCCACTACGAGCAGTACTTC | CASSDTGRAHYEQYF | 15 | NA | TRBJ2-7 | TRBV25-1 | few
TGTGCCATCAGGTCGGTCGGAACCAAAACTGAAGCTTTCTTT | CAIRSVGTKTEAFF | 14 | NA | TRBJ1-1 | TRBV10-3 | NA
TGTGCCAGCAGCAAGGAACTAGCGGGAGGAGATACGCAGTATTTT | CASSKELAGGDTQYF | 15 | TRBD2 | TRBJ2-3 | TRBV2 | NA
TGCGCCAGCAGCTCTCGGACAGCCCAAGAGACCCAGTACTTC | CASSSRTAQETQYF | 14 | NA | TRBJ2-5 | TRBV5-1 | NA
TGTGCCAGCAGCTTAGGACTAGCCTCCTACAATGAGCAGTTCTTC | CASSLGLASYNEQFF | 15 | TRBD2 | TRBJ2-1 | TRBV5-5 | few
TGTGCCAGCAGCTCTAGGAGAACCGAGTACATTCAGTACTTC | CASSSRRTEYIQYF | 14 | NA | TRBJ2-4 | TRBV7-2 | NA
TGTGCCAGCAGCTTAATATATGGACCCTTCGAGCTGTTTTTT | CASSLIYGPFELFF | 14 | NA | TRBJ2-2 | TRBV7-2 | NA
TGTGCCAGCAGTTACCGGAGGGGGCCCTACGAGCAGTACTTC | CASSYRRGPYEQYF | 14 | NA | TRBJ2-7 | TRBV6-6 | few
TGTGCCAGCAGCCCCAGGGGGGTTCCAGATACGCAGTATTTT | CASSPRGVPDTQYF | 14 | NA | TRBJ2-3 | TRBV9 | few
TGCAGTGCTAGAAGCGGGGATACGCAGTATTTT | CSARSGDTQYF | 11 | NA | TRBJ2-3 | TRBV20-1 | few
TGTGCCATCAGTGAGCAGAGAGAAACCGGGGAGCTGTTTTTT | CAISEQRETGELFF | 14 | NA | TRBJ2-2 | TRBV10-3 | few
TGCAGTGCTCCGGCGGGTACGCAGTATTTT | CSAPAGTQYF | 10 | NA | TRBJ2-3 | TRBV20-1 | NA
TGTGCCAGCCGAGGGAGCTCCTACAATGAGCAGTTCTTC | CASRGSSYNEQFF | 13 | NA | TRBJ2-1 | TRBV6-6 | NA
TGCAGCGTTGGTGATCAAGCCAAAAACATTCAGTACTTC | CSVGDQAKNIQYF | 13 | NA | TRBJ2-4 | TRBV29-1 | NA
TGTGCCAGACCGGGACAGGGAAACAATGAGCAGTTCTTC | CARPGQGNNEQFF | 13 | TRBD1 | TRBJ2-1 | TRBV5-3 | few
TGTGCCAGCAGCACTGAAACCGGGACACGATTCTTC | CASSTETGTRFF | 12 | NA | TRBJ2-1 | TRBV21-1 | NA
TGTGCTAGTGGGCCCGGGACAGGGACTAACCCCGGGGAGCTGTTTTTT | CASGPGTGTNPGELFF | 16 | TRBD1 | TRBJ2-2 | TRBV12-5 | few
TGTGCCAGCAGCGTAACAGGTTCGTGGCCCCAGCATTTT | CASSVTGSWPQHF | 13 | NA | TRBJ1-5 | TRBV9 | few
TGTGCCAGCAGCTTAGGGTCAGGGGTATTCTATGGCTACACCTTC | CASSLGSGVFYGYTF | 15 | NA | TRBJ1-2 | TRBV7-2 | NA
TGTGCCAGCAGCTTAGGGGCCCAAGAGACCCAGTACTTC | CASSLGAQETQYF | 13 | NA | TRBJ2-5 | TRBV11-2 | few
TGTGCCAGCAACCCAGACAGCTACTCCTACGAGCAGTACTTC | CASNPDSYSYEQYF | 14 | NA | TRBJ2-7 | TRBV28 | NA
TGTGCCAGCAGCCAAGGGGAGCGAAGGGATACGCAGTATTTT | CASSQGERRDTQYF | 14 | NA | TRBJ2-3 | TRBV4-2 | NA
TGCGCCAGCAGCTTACCGGGGACCTCTGGGGCCAACGTCCTGACTTTC | CASSLPGTSGANVLTF | 16 | NA | TRBJ2-6 | TRBV5-1 | NA